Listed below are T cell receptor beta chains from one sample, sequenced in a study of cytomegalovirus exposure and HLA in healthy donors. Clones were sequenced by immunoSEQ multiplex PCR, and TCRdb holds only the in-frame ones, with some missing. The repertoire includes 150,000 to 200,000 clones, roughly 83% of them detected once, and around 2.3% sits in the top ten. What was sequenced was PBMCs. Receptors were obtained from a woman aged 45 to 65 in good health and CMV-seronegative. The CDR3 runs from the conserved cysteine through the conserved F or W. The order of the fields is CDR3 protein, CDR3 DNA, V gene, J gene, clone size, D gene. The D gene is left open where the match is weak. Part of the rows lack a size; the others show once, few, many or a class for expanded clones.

cdr3_aa: CASSPVPRQGGTEAFF
cdr3_nt: TGCGCCAGCAGCCCCGTACCCCGACAGGGTGGGACTGAAGCTTTCTTT
v_call: TRBV5-1
j_call: TRBJ1-1
clone_size: .
d_call: TRBD1

cdr3_aa: CASSPLGQGDEAFF
cdr3_nt: TGTGCCAGCTCACCACTGGGACAGGGTGATGAAGCTTTCTTT
v_call: TRBV18
j_call: TRBJ1-1
clone_size: .
d_call: TRBD1

cdr3_aa: CASSRTAYEQYF
cdr3_nt: TGTGCCAGCAGCCGGACAGCCTACGAGCAGTACTTC
v_call: TRBV9
j_call: TRBJ2-7
clone_size: once
d_call: .

cdr3_aa: CASSIGGLRDIQYF
cdr3_nt: TGTGCCAGTAGTATAGGAGGGTTGAGAGACATTCAGTACTTC
v_call: TRBV19
j_call: TRBJ2-4
clone_size: .
d_call: .

cdr3_aa: CASSFLQEAFF
cdr3_nt: TGTGCCAGCAGCTTTCTACAGGAAGCTTTCTTT
v_call: TRBV5-6
j_call: TRBJ1-1
clone_size: .
d_call: .

cdr3_aa: CASSQEAGERSTQYF
cdr3_nt: TGTGCCAGCAGTCAAGAGGCAGGGGAACGTTCTACGCAGTATTTT
v_call: TRBV27
j_call: TRBJ2-3
clone_size: .
d_call: .

cdr3_aa: CASSGDRGYGYTF
cdr3_nt: TGTGCCAGCAGCGGCGACAGGGGTTATGGCTACACCTTC
v_call: TRBV7-9
j_call: TRBJ1-2
clone_size: few
d_call: TRBD1

cdr3_aa: CASSQGGLPSVGQYF
cdr3_nt: TGTGCCAGCAGCCAAGGCGGACTACCCTCCGTCGGGCAATACTTC
v_call: TRBV14
j_call: TRBJ2-7
clone_size: .
d_call: .

cdr3_aa: CASSAGEKTEAFF
cdr3_nt: TGTGCCAGCTCAGCGGGGGAAAAGACTGAAGCTTTCTTT
v_call: TRBV18
j_call: TRBJ1-1
clone_size: .
d_call: .

cdr3_aa: CASTWVGGEKLFF
cdr3_nt: TGTGCCAGCACCTGGGTGGGAGGTGAAAAACTGTTTTTT
v_call: TRBV2
j_call: TRBJ1-4
clone_size: .
d_call: .

cdr3_aa: CASGSGQGAVNEQFF
cdr3_nt: TGCGCCAGCGGATCGGGACAGGGGGCCGTCAATGAGCAGTTCTTC
v_call: TRBV10-2
j_call: TRBJ2-1
clone_size: .
d_call: TRBD1

cdr3_aa: CASSLSFQGKHYEQYF
cdr3_nt: TGTGCCAGCAGCTTAAGTTTCCAGGGGAAACACTACGAGCAGTACTTC
v_call: TRBV7-2
j_call: TRBJ2-7
clone_size: few
d_call: .

cdr3_aa: CASSFPAGNTEAFF
cdr3_nt: TGTGCCAGCAGTTTCCCCGCAGGGAACACTGAAGCTTTCTTT
v_call: TRBV28
j_call: TRBJ1-1
clone_size: .
d_call: .

cdr3_aa: CATKAGRNYQETQYF
cdr3_nt: TGTGCCACAAAAGCAGGTCGGAACTACCAAGAGACCCAGTACTTC
v_call: TRBV6-5
j_call: TRBJ2-5
clone_size: .
d_call: .

cdr3_aa: CASSPSRDSRSSYEQYF
cdr3_nt: TGTGCCAGCAGCCCCTCCCGGGACAGTAGGAGCTCCTACGAGCAGTACTTC
v_call: TRBV7-9
j_call: TRBJ2-7
clone_size: .
d_call: TRBD1

cdr3_aa: CASSYDSKLGSPLHF
cdr3_nt: TGTGCCAGCTCATACGACAGTAAACTGGGTTCACCCCTCCACTTT
v_call: TRBV18
j_call: TRBJ1-6
clone_size: .
d_call: .

cdr3_aa: CASSSLTGADYEQYF
cdr3_nt: TGTGCCAGCAGCTCCTTGACAGGGGCCGACTACGAGCAGTACTTC
v_call: TRBV11-2
j_call: TRBJ2-7
clone_size: .
d_call: TRBD1

cdr3_aa: CASSELSGRHDEQFF
cdr3_nt: TGTGCCAGCAGTGAACTTAGCGGGAGACATGATGAGCAGTTCTTC
v_call: TRBV6-4
j_call: TRBJ2-1
clone_size: .
d_call: TRBD2

cdr3_aa: CASSDSSGSYNEQFF
cdr3_nt: TGTGCCAGCAGTGACTCTAGCGGGAGTTACAATGAGCAGTTCTTC
v_call: TRBV6-4
j_call: TRBJ2-1
clone_size: .
d_call: TRBD2

cdr3_aa: CASSIRDRGLGTNQPQHF
cdr3_nt: TGTGCCAGTAGCATCCGGGACAGGGGTTTGGGGACAAATCAGCCCCAGCATTTT
v_call: TRBV19
j_call: TRBJ1-5
clone_size: .
d_call: TRBD1

cdr3_aa: CASSSPFRGGPYNEQFF
cdr3_nt: TGTGCCAGCAGTTCACCTTTTCGTGGGGGCCCCTACAATGAGCAGTTCTTC
v_call: TRBV27
j_call: TRBJ2-1
clone_size: .
d_call: .